The next 21 T cell receptor beta chains were all read from a single sample in a study of post-analysis software for immune sequencing data. Study-wide results and caveats: About 5 TRBV segments were significantly more frequent in patients than in controls. TRBV5-6, TRBV5-1 and TRBV20-1 were among these segments.

Tagging with unique molecular identifiers was a feature of the TCR beta cDNA libraries. TCRdb fed the PCR reads into MiXCR, producing one record per CDR3 protein. The sample lists hundreds of thousands of distinct CDR3 sequences; just under 30% were seen once. For these TCRs, the target antigens are not known. Sequences were obtained from blood. The receptors here all came from a girl aged 10-17 years with multiple sclerosis.

This clonotype was picked up a small number of times. The chain employs TRBV28 and TRBJ2-5; 8 bases agree with TRBD1. CDR3 length: 14 residues. With V trimmed by 6 bases and J by 5 bases, 8 bases remained unmatched. Germline V gene sequence: CDR1 MDHEN, CDR2 SYDVKM. CDR3 sequence (DNA): TGTGCCAGCAGAGAGGACAGGGCGGATGAGACCCAGTACTTC. This encodes CASREDRADETQYF.

This chain links TRBV6-1 with TRBJ2-7; perhaps TRBD1 as D (5 bases). The germline V gene encodes CDR1 MNHNS and CDR2 SASEGT. The CDR3 covers 17 residues. Between the trimmed V and J ends, which lost 6 bases and 3 bases, there was a span of 24 bases. CDR3 in amino acids: CASRPTSGQKSIYEQYF. In nucleotides, the CDR3 is TGTGCCAGCAGGCCCACCTCAGGGCAGAAATCGATCTACGAGCAGTACTTC.

This chain links TRBV29-1 with TRBJ2-1; TRBD2 matches at 7 bases. The CDR3 covers 12 residues. The germline gives CDR1 SQVTM, CDR2 ANQGSEA. V lost 4 bases to trimming and J lost 9 bases; unmatched junction nucleotides: 6. The CDR3, as DNA: TGCAGCGTTGCCGCCGGGAGGAGTGAGCAGTTCTTC. The encoded protein is CSVAAGRSEQFF.

This clonotype was seen a few times. The chain links TRBV7-2 to TRBJ2-1; 8 nucleotides line up with TRBD1. V lost 2 bases to trimming and J lost 4 bases; unmatched junction nucleotides: 10. The germline gives CDR1 SGHTA, CDR2 FQGNSA. The CDR3 is made up of 17 amino acids. The CDR3 here is CASSLRLGQDGYNEQFF. The DNA for the CDR3 is TGTGCCAGCAGCTTAAGGTTGGGACAGGACGGTTACAATGAGCAGTTCTTC.

The table lists this clonotype with a few counts. This chain connects TRBV29-1 to TRBJ2-5; D may correspond to TRBD1 or TRBD2 (5 bases each). Deletions cut 4 bases from V and 5 bases from J, with 17 bases between. Germline loops: CDR1 SQVTM, CDR2 ANQGSEA. The CDR3 length is 14 residues. CDR3: CSVVPGALGETQYF. The CDR3 bases are TGCAGCGTTGTCCCCGGGGCCTTGGGGGAGACCCAGTACTTC.

V usage is TRBV20-1 and J usage is TRBJ2-1, with 9 bases matching TRBD2. V trimming: 1 base; J trimming: 8 bases; junction bases outside the gene matches: 9. The V gene's germline CDR1 is DFQATT and CDR2 SNEGSKA (reference sequence). The CDR3 runs 15 residues. The CDR3, as DNA: TGCAGTGCTAGAGCCCCAGCGGGGGGACGGGATGAGCAGTTCTTC. Amino acids: CSARAPAGGRDEQFF.

The chain links TRBV6-2 or TRBV6-3 to TRBJ2-3; D possibly corresponds to TRBD1 (5 bases). With 0 bases removed from V and 7 bases from J, the gap between germline ends came to 11 bases. CDR1 and CDR2 (germline): MNHEY, SVGEGT. The CDR3 spans 14 residues. The CDR3, as DNA: TGTGCCAGCAGTTACTCCATCCAGGGAAATACGCAGTATTTT. Encoded protein: CASSYSIQGNTQYF.

This clonotype has a count of ten or more. V is TRBV5-1 and J is TRBJ2-7, with D hard to call. Germline-derived CDR1 and CDR2 are SGHRS and YFSETQ. This CDR3 has 14 residues. The V and J ends lost 0 bases and 2 bases respectively, with 9 bases between them. DNA for the CDR3: TGCGCCAGCAGCTTGGGCCAAGCCACCTACGAGCAGTACTTC. Translation: CASSLGQATYEQYF.

On this clonotype itself: This sequence may be a read error, since a much larger clone differs from it by one base. V usage is TRBV6-2 or TRBV6-3 and J usage is TRBJ2-7; D call uncertain. From germline, CDR1 is MNHEY and CDR2 SVGEGT. The germline V and J ends were trimmed by 4 bases and 7 bases, with 17 bases remaining between them. The length of the CDR3 is 14 residues. The CDR3 DNA reads as TGTGCCAGCAGTTTCTCCCTCTCGTGGAATGAGCAGTACTTC. Its protein is CASSFSLSWNEQYF.

The chain employs TRBV19 and TRBJ2-5; tentatively, D is TRBD1 (6 bases). CDR3 size: 13 residues. The germline V and J ends were trimmed by 3 bases and 2 bases, with 7 bases remaining between them. Germline V lookup: CDR1 LNHDA, CDR2 SQIVND (reference sequence). The CDR3 coding sequence is TGTGCCAGTAGTATGGACAGTCAAGAGACCCAGTACTTC. Protein: CASSMDSQETQYF.

The J gene is TRBJ2-1, the V gene TRBV5-1; no clear D. In germline, CDR1 is SGHRS, CDR2 YFSETQ. Trimming pared 5 bases from V and 0 bases from J, leaving 12 bases between. The CDR3 consists of 15 residues. The CDR3 here is CASRSDSSSYNEQFF. CDR3 sequence (DNA): TGCGCCAGCAGATCCGACTCGAGCTCCTACAATGAGCAGTTCTTC.

A few counts support this clonotype. The genes are TRBV12-3 or TRBV12-4 and TRBJ2-5; D uncertain. The CDR3 contains 13 residues. The V end lost 2 bases, the J end lost 0 bases, and 4 bases lay between the germline ends. The DNA of the CDR3 is TGTGCCAGCAGTTTATATGACCAAGAGACCCAGTACTTC. The encoded protein is CASSLYDQETQYF.

The chain recombines TRBV10-3 with TRBJ1-2; unclear D gene. CDR3 size: 12 residues. Germline CDR1 is ENHRY and CDR2 is SYGVKD. Trimming shortened V by 8 bases and J by 4 bases, and 11 bases separated the two germline ends. The CDR3 DNA reads as TGTGCCATCGCCCCCTCGGGCTATGGCTACACCTTC. It specifies CAIAPSGYGYTF.

This clonotype has a handful of counts. The rearrangement links TRBV7-9 to TRBJ2-5, with 9 bases that match TRBD1. The junction had 15 bases not matched to a gene; V was cut back by 5 bases and J by 5 bases. From germline, CDR1 is SEHNR and CDR2 FQNEAQ (reference sequence). This CDR3 region has 17 residues. As DNA, the CDR3 is TGTGCCAGCAGCCCGAAGGACAGGGGATTAGCGCAGGAGACCCAGTACTTC. Its translation is CASSPKDRGLAQETQYF.

Comments on this clonotype: A read error is likely, as this CDR3 ends without the conserved phenylalanine or tryptophan. It is unclear where the CDR3 begins or ends on the DNA, so no DNA is shown, and the CDR3 is as TCRdb lists it. This chain uses TRBV12-3 or TRBV12-4 with TRBJ2-5; the table gives TRBD1 as D, unverified against the DNA. The CDR3 totals 19 residues, both ends included. This CDR3 reads CASSLGSGLPFRYGYTFGS.

This clonotype was counted only a few times. The CDR3 here is CSAIKGGRTTDTQYF. CDR3 in DNA: TGCAGTGCAATCAAAGGGGGGAGGACCACAGATACGCAGTATTTT. The V call is TRBV20-1, the J call TRBJ2-3; D tentatively reads TRBD1 or TRBD2 (6 bases each). V was clipped by 6 bases and J by 2 bases, with 18 bases between them. Germline CDR1 is DFQATT and CDR2 is SNEGSKA (reference sequence). CDR3 length: 15 amino acids.

The chain carries TRBV6-2 or TRBV6-3 and TRBJ2-7; TRBD1 matches at 9 bases. The V gene end was trimmed by 6 bases and the J gene end by 7 bases; junction bases not matched to a gene: 13. The CDR3 extends over 15 amino acids. Germline V CDR1 and CDR2: MNHEY, SVGEGT. CDR3 DNA: TGTGCCAGCAGCCTACGGGGACAGGGTGGCTATGAGCAGTACTTC. As protein: CASSLRGQGGYEQYF.

The V call is TRBV5-1, the J call TRBJ1-4; D ambiguous. CDR3 length: 15 amino acids. Trimming took off 5 bases at V and 7 bases at J, with 18 bases between the two ends. The germline V gene has CDR1 SGHRS and CDR2 YFSETQ. This CDR3 is CASSYDVFGSEKLFF. As DNA, the CDR3 is TGCGCCAGCAGTTACGATGTTTTTGGGAGTGAAAAACTGTTTTTT.

This clonotype was observed a few times. This chain uses TRBV12-3 or TRBV12-4 with TRBJ2-7, with a weak D call TRBD2 (5 bases). Trimming left V 3 bases short and J 2 bases short, with 8 bases between. CDR3 length equals 13 residues. The CDR3 DNA follows: TGTGCCAGCAGTTTTATGGGAGCCTACGAGCAGTACTTC. It codes for CASSFMGAYEQYF.

Of note for this clonotype: An end of the junction does not agree with germline; a read error may underlie this. The gene calls are TRBV7-2 and TRBJ2-1; TRBD2 might be the D (6 bases). Germline CDR1 is SGHTA and CDR2 is FQGNSA. The CDR3 runs to 14 residues. CDR3 bases: TGTGCCAGCAGCCCGGGACTCCACTTTAATGAGCAGTTATTC. It specifies CASSPGLHFNEQLF.

The CDR3 DNA reads TGTGCCAGCAGCTACGCGACAGGGTCAGATACGCAGTATTTT. Protein sequence: CASSYATGSDTQYF. The chain couples TRBV7-2 to TRBJ2-3, with 7 bases matching TRBD1. V shed 4 bases, J shed 4 bases, and the junction held 5 bases outside the gene matches. The CDR3 sequence is 14 residues long. Germline lookup yields CDR1 SGHTA and CDR2 FQGNSA. Based on the CDR3 plus reference TRBV7-2 and TRBJ2-3, the full variable domain is GAGVSQSPSNKVTEKGKDVELRCDPISGHTALYWYRQSLGQGLEFLIYFQGNSAPDKSGLPSDRFSAERTGGSVSTLTIQRTQQEDSAVYLCASSYATGSDTQYFGPGTRLTVL.